Listed below are T cell receptor beta chains from one sample, sequenced in a study of OX40 agonist ivuxolimab in advanced cancers. Repertoires were generated with immunoSEQ multiplex PCR, while TCRdb's copy carries only in-frame clones and drops some. The table shows about 55,000 clones, with 88% occurring only once. The source material was CD4+ or CD8+ T cells sorted from blood, sampled in a trial of the OX40 agonist ivuxolimab. The origin of the receptors is an adult with an advanced solid tumor such as melanoma, head and neck, liver or kidney cancer. Each CDR3 is given with its conserved first and last residue. Each record gives: CDR3 protein, CDR3 DNA, J gene, clone size, D gene, V gene. A D gene is named only where the DNA matches it firmly. Size tells how often a clone was seen (once, few, many) or the class of an expanded clone, and some rows leave it out.

cdr3_aa: CASGSPGGVSEQYF
cdr3_nt: TGTGCCAGCGGGTCCCCAGGCGGGGTGAGCGAGCAGTACTTC
j_call: TRBJ2-7
clone_size: .
d_call: .
v_call: TRBV5-4

cdr3_aa: CASSLESGLFYNEQFF
cdr3_nt: TGTGCCAGCAGCTTGGAAAGCGGACTCTTCTACAATGAGCAGTTCTTC
j_call: TRBJ2-1
clone_size: .
d_call: .
v_call: TRBV5-6

cdr3_aa: CASFDRGRTEAFF
cdr3_nt: TGTGCCAGCTTTGACAGGGGGAGAACTGAAGCTTTCTTT
j_call: TRBJ1-1
clone_size: .
d_call: TRBD1
v_call: TRBV6-5

cdr3_aa: CSVEGGYTF
cdr3_nt: TGCAGCGTTGAAGGTGGCTACACCTTC
j_call: TRBJ1-2
clone_size: .
d_call: .
v_call: TRBV29-1

cdr3_aa: CASSEGASTGELFF
cdr3_nt: TGTGCCAGTAGTGAGGGGGCGAGTACCGGGGAGCTGTTTTTT
j_call: TRBJ2-2
clone_size: few
d_call: TRBD1
v_call: TRBV19

cdr3_aa: CASSLAGQGTGELFF
cdr3_nt: TGTGCCAGCAGTTTAGCCGGACAGGGGACCGGGGAGCTGTTTTTT
j_call: TRBJ2-2
clone_size: .
d_call: TRBD1
v_call: TRBV28

cdr3_aa: CASNWGRTNNEQFF
cdr3_nt: TGTGCCAGTAACTGGGGCAGGACCAACAATGAGCAGTTCTTC
j_call: TRBJ2-1
clone_size: .
d_call: .
v_call: TRBV19

cdr3_aa: CATSRDPLFQSEQFF
cdr3_nt: TGTGCCACCAGCAGAGACCCTCTATTCCAGAGTGAGCAGTTCTTC
j_call: TRBJ2-1
clone_size: .
d_call: .
v_call: TRBV15

cdr3_aa: CASIGTGRGRGYTF
cdr3_nt: TGCGCCAGCATCGGGACAGGGCGGGGTCGTGGCTACACCTTC
j_call: TRBJ1-2
clone_size: .
d_call: TRBD1
v_call: TRBV10-2

cdr3_aa: CASAGLNKNTIYF
cdr3_nt: TGTGCCAGTGCGGGACTCAACAAAAACACCATATATTTT
j_call: TRBJ1-3
clone_size: few
d_call: .
v_call: TRBV19

cdr3_aa: CASSPEGGRLGQPQHF
cdr3_nt: TGCGCCAGCAGTCCCGAGGGGGGGCGGTTGGGTCAGCCCCAGCATTTT
j_call: TRBJ1-5
clone_size: .
d_call: .
v_call: TRBV5-1

cdr3_aa: CASRETGTSGRNEQFF
cdr3_nt: TGTGCCAGCAGAGAGACCGGGACTAGCGGGAGGAATGAGCAGTTCTTC
j_call: TRBJ2-1
clone_size: .
d_call: TRBD2
v_call: TRBV25-1

cdr3_aa: CASTGAQGNYGYTF
cdr3_nt: TGTGCCAGCACGGGGGCCCAGGGAAACTATGGCTACACCTTC
j_call: TRBJ1-2
clone_size: few
d_call: .
v_call: TRBV19

cdr3_aa: CAWSGLRDRGVNTEAFF
cdr3_nt: TGTGCCTGGAGTGGACTCCGGGACAGGGGGGTGAACACTGAAGCTTTCTTT
j_call: TRBJ1-1
clone_size: once
d_call: TRBD1
v_call: TRBV30

cdr3_aa: CAWARLAAYTDTQYF
cdr3_nt: TGTGCCTGGGCCCGACTAGCGGCTTACACAGATACGCAGTATTTT
j_call: TRBJ2-3
clone_size: .
d_call: TRBD2
v_call: TRBV30

cdr3_aa: CASSGRAQTDTQYF
cdr3_nt: TGTGCCAGCAGTGGACGGGCACAGACAGATACGCAGTATTTT
j_call: TRBJ2-3
clone_size: .
d_call: .
v_call: TRBV28

cdr3_aa: CASSPGTEGYTF
cdr3_nt: TGTGCCAGCTCCCCCGGGACAGAAGGCTACACCTTC
j_call: TRBJ1-2
clone_size: .
d_call: TRBD1
v_call: TRBV18

cdr3_aa: CASSLGTKGNQPQHF
cdr3_nt: TGTGCCAGCAGTCTCGGGACGAAAGGCAATCAGCCCCAGCATTTT
j_call: TRBJ1-5
clone_size: .
d_call: .
v_call: TRBV27

cdr3_aa: CASSLDGTSGEQYF
cdr3_nt: TGTGCCAGCAGCCTGGATGGGACTAGCGGCGAGCAGTACTTC
j_call: TRBJ2-7
clone_size: .
d_call: TRBD2
v_call: TRBV5-6

cdr3_aa: CASIAVGENIQYF
cdr3_nt: TGTGCCAGCATTGCCGTCGGGGAAAACATTCAGTACTTC
j_call: TRBJ2-4
clone_size: once
d_call: .
v_call: TRBV6-6

cdr3_aa: CASTPGQGRTEAFF
cdr3_nt: TGTGCCAGCACCCCGGGACAGGGACGGACTGAAGCTTTCTTT
j_call: TRBJ1-1
clone_size: .
d_call: TRBD1
v_call: TRBV27

cdr3_aa: CASSQMTGANYGYTF
cdr3_nt: TGCGCCAGCAGCCAGATGACAGGGGCGAACTATGGCTACACCTTC
j_call: TRBJ1-2
clone_size: .
d_call: TRBD1
v_call: TRBV5-1

cdr3_aa: CASSPRYGLAGGGSPETQYF
cdr3_nt: TGCGCCAGCAGCCCCCGATACGGACTAGCGGGAGGCGGGTCCCCAGAGACCCAGTACTTC
j_call: TRBJ2-5
clone_size: .
d_call: TRBD2
v_call: TRBV5-1

cdr3_aa: CASRVQSGTEAFF
cdr3_nt: TGTGCCAGCAGGGTACAATCGGGCACTGAAGCTTTCTTT
j_call: TRBJ1-1
clone_size: once
d_call: .
v_call: TRBV2

cdr3_aa: CASSVTTWNTEAFF
cdr3_nt: TGTGCCAGTAGTGTAACGACTTGGAACACTGAAGCTTTCTTT
j_call: TRBJ1-1
clone_size: .
d_call: .
v_call: TRBV19

cdr3_aa: CASSLEGGPNGKLFF
cdr3_nt: TGCGCCAGCAGCTTGGAGGGGGGTCCAAACGGAAAACTGTTTTTT
j_call: TRBJ1-4
clone_size: .
d_call: .
v_call: TRBV5-1

cdr3_aa: CASSLERLTSGAGELFF
cdr3_nt: TGTGCCAGCAGCTTGGAACGTTTGACTAGCGGGGCCGGGGAGCTGTTTTTT
j_call: TRBJ2-2
clone_size: once
d_call: TRBD2
v_call: TRBV11-3

cdr3_aa: CAWSVGGNQPQHF
cdr3_nt: TGTGCCTGGAGTGTTGGAGGGAATCAGCCCCAGCATTTT
j_call: TRBJ1-5
clone_size: .
d_call: .
v_call: TRBV30

cdr3_aa: CASLPLNTIYF
cdr3_nt: TGCGCCAGCCTACCCCTAAACACCATATATTTT
j_call: TRBJ1-3
clone_size: .
d_call: .
v_call: TRBV5-1

cdr3_aa: CASSVTTQGETQYF
cdr3_nt: TGCGCCAGCAGCGTTACCACACAGGGCGAGACCCAGTACTTC
j_call: TRBJ2-5
clone_size: few
d_call: .
v_call: TRBV5-1

cdr3_aa: CASSNRGQETQYF
cdr3_nt: TGTGCCAGTAGTAACAGGGGGCAAGAGACCCAGTACTTC
j_call: TRBJ2-5
clone_size: .
d_call: TRBD1
v_call: TRBV19

cdr3_aa: CASSVSVANYGYTF
cdr3_nt: TGTGCCAGCAGTGTATCAGTAGCTAACTATGGCTACACCTTC
j_call: TRBJ1-2
clone_size: few
d_call: .
v_call: TRBV2

cdr3_aa: CASSFSGGDTQYF
cdr3_nt: TGTGCCAGCAGTTTTTCGGGGGGGGATACGCAGTATTTT
j_call: TRBJ2-3
clone_size: .
d_call: TRBD2
v_call: TRBV27

cdr3_aa: CASSSPGAGGNTIYF
cdr3_nt: TGTGCCAGCAGTTCCCCAGGGGCTGGTGGAAACACCATATATTTT
j_call: TRBJ1-3
clone_size: .
d_call: .
v_call: TRBV6-6

cdr3_aa: CSVGIGEGSEQYF
cdr3_nt: TGCAGCGTTGGAATCGGGGAGGGGTCCGAGCAGTACTTC
j_call: TRBJ2-7
clone_size: once
d_call: TRBD2
v_call: TRBV29-1

cdr3_aa: CASSSGSRVEQGTLDGYTF
cdr3_nt: TGTGCCAGCAGCTCGGGTAGCAGGGTTGAGCAGGGCACGTTGGATGGCTACACCTTC
j_call: TRBJ1-2
clone_size: .
d_call: .
v_call: TRBV5-4

cdr3_aa: CASSQWPRTSSQNTGELFF
cdr3_nt: TGTGCCAGCAGCCAATGGCCACGGACTAGCTCTCAGAACACCGGGGAGCTGTTTTTT
j_call: TRBJ2-2
clone_size: .
d_call: TRBD2
v_call: TRBV4-2

cdr3_aa: CAWRGLAGPWTEQYF
cdr3_nt: TGTGCCTGGAGGGGACTAGCGGGACCTTGGACCGAGCAGTACTTC
j_call: TRBJ2-7
clone_size: .
d_call: TRBD2
v_call: TRBV30

cdr3_aa: CASSLNSGPYEQYF
cdr3_nt: TGTGCCAGCAGCTTAAACAGCGGTCCCTACGAGCAGTACTTC
j_call: TRBJ2-7
clone_size: .
d_call: .
v_call: TRBV7-2

cdr3_aa: CASSVAGLEYF
cdr3_nt: TGTGCCAGCAGCGTAGCGGGCCTGGAATACTTC
j_call: TRBJ2-4
clone_size: .
d_call: TRBD2
v_call: TRBV2

cdr3_aa: CASRLQGGSNQPQHF
cdr3_nt: TGTGCCAGCAGGTTACAGGGGGGGAGCAATCAGCCCCAGCATTTT
j_call: TRBJ1-5
clone_size: once
d_call: TRBD1
v_call: TRBV28

cdr3_aa: CATSRAGTGDEQYF
cdr3_nt: TGTGCCACCAGCAGAGCGGGGACAGGGGATGAGCAGTACTTC
j_call: TRBJ2-7
clone_size: .
d_call: TRBD1
v_call: TRBV15

cdr3_aa: CSVEGLSNEQFF
cdr3_nt: TGCAGCGTTGAAGGCCTTTCCAATGAGCAGTTCTTC
j_call: TRBJ2-1
clone_size: .
d_call: .
v_call: TRBV29-1

cdr3_aa: CASGNTEAFF
cdr3_nt: TGTGCCAGCGGTAACACTGAAGCTTTCTTT
j_call: TRBJ1-1
clone_size: .
d_call: .
v_call: TRBV6-5

cdr3_aa: CASSTQGTGGYTF
cdr3_nt: TGCGCCAGCAGCACCCAGGGCACGGGGGGCTACACCTTC
j_call: TRBJ1-2
clone_size: .
d_call: .
v_call: TRBV5-1

cdr3_aa: CASSYGQLETQYF
cdr3_nt: TGTGCCAGCAGTTATGGGCAGTTAGAGACCCAGTACTTC
j_call: TRBJ2-5
clone_size: .
d_call: .
v_call: TRBV6-5

cdr3_aa: CASSQTGDQETQYF
cdr3_nt: TGCGCCAGCAGCCAAACAGGTGATCAAGAGACCCAGTACTTC
j_call: TRBJ2-5
clone_size: .
d_call: .
v_call: TRBV4-1

cdr3_aa: CASSFFSGNTIYF
cdr3_nt: TGTGCCAGCAGTTTTTTCTCTGGAAACACCATATATTTT
j_call: TRBJ1-3
clone_size: .
d_call: .
v_call: TRBV28

cdr3_aa: CASSLATSSGSSTDTQYF
cdr3_nt: TGCGCCAGCAGCTTGGCAACCTCTAGCGGGTCTAGCACAGATACGCAGTATTTT
j_call: TRBJ2-3
clone_size: .
d_call: TRBD2
v_call: TRBV5-1

cdr3_aa: CASSRGTDGNTIYF
cdr3_nt: TGTGCCAGCTCCCGAGGGACGGATGGAAACACCATATATTTT
j_call: TRBJ1-3
clone_size: .
d_call: .
v_call: TRBV18

cdr3_aa: CASSRGLGANTEAFF
cdr3_nt: TGTGCCAGCAGTCGCGGCCTTGGAGCGAACACTGAAGCTTTCTTT
j_call: TRBJ1-1
clone_size: .
d_call: .
v_call: TRBV6-5

cdr3_aa: CASSQIVGGSFGNTIYF
cdr3_nt: TGTGCCAGCAGCCAAATCGTAGGAGGAAGTTTTGGAAACACCATATATTTT
j_call: TRBJ1-3
clone_size: once
d_call: .
v_call: TRBV11-2

cdr3_aa: CASSKAVPSGHPGNEQFF
cdr3_nt: TGTGCCAGCAGCAAAGCGGTTCCCAGCGGCCATCCTGGCAATGAGCAGTTCTTC
j_call: TRBJ2-1
clone_size: .
d_call: .
v_call: TRBV21-1

cdr3_aa: CASSLEGNTEAFF
cdr3_nt: TGTGCCAGCAGCTTAGAGGGTAACACTGAAGCTTTCTTT
j_call: TRBJ1-1
clone_size: .
d_call: .
v_call: TRBV7-9

cdr3_aa: CASSLFLRAGASYEQYF
cdr3_nt: TGTGCCAGCAGTTTATTTCTCCGAGCGGGAGCGTCCTACGAGCAGTACTTC
j_call: TRBJ2-7
clone_size: .
d_call: TRBD2
v_call: TRBV28

cdr3_aa: CASSRDRGGEQYF
cdr3_nt: TGTGCCAGCTCCCGGGACAGGGGTGGCGAGCAGTACTTC
j_call: TRBJ2-7
clone_size: .
d_call: TRBD1
v_call: TRBV5-8

cdr3_aa: CASSAPRRDLQNTEAFF
cdr3_nt: TGTGCCAGCAGCGCCCCTCGGCGGGACCTCCAGAACACTGAAGCTTTCTTT
j_call: TRBJ1-1
clone_size: once
d_call: .
v_call: TRBV7-9

cdr3_aa: CASSIRTSGSVHTQYF
cdr3_nt: TGTGCCAGTAGTATCAGGACTAGCGGGAGTGTCCATACGCAGTATTTT
j_call: TRBJ2-3
clone_size: .
d_call: TRBD2
v_call: TRBV19

cdr3_aa: CASSFLQGAGETQYF
cdr3_nt: TGTGCCAGCAGTTTCCTACAGGGGGCAGGGGAGACCCAGTACTTC
j_call: TRBJ2-5
clone_size: .
d_call: TRBD1
v_call: TRBV28

cdr3_aa: CASRPLASGTDTQYF
cdr3_nt: TGTGCCAGCAGACCCCTGGCTAGCGGCACAGATACGCAGTATTTT
j_call: TRBJ2-3
clone_size: .
d_call: .
v_call: TRBV27